A single sample gave rise to the 12 T cell receptor beta chains below, sequenced in a study of blood T cell repertoires in COVID-19. TCRdb's copy holds only in-frame clones and misses some; the assay was immunoSEQ multiplex PCR. The data contain around 100,000 clones, around 89% of them seen just once; the ten biggest clones take up about 4.8%. The specimen was peripheral blood. The receptor source for this set is a woman in her fifties or sixties with acute or convalescent COVID-19.

The chain employs TRBV2 and TRBJ2-5; 12 bases are a match to TRBD2. Germline loops: CDR1 SNHLY, CDR2 FYNNEI. The CDR3 length is 14 residues. CDR3 amino acids: CASHRLAGDGTQYF. The CDR3 DNA reads as TGTGCGAGTCACCGACTAGCGGGAGATGGGACCCAGTACTTC.

V is TRBV7-2 and J is TRBJ1-1; possibly TRBD1 for D (5 bases). V was shortened by 1 base and J by 0 bases, with 12 bases between the two germline ends. CDR1 is SGHTA and CDR2 is FQGNSA in the germline V gene. There are 16 residues in the CDR3. The DNA of the CDR3 is TGTGCCAGCAGCTTAGGTCGGGGACTCCTGAACACTGAAGCTTTCTTT. Protein: CASSLGRGLLNTEAFF.

The rearrangement joins TRBV2 to TRBJ1-2; 9 nucleotides match TRBD1. Germline trimming cut 8 bases from V and 4 bases from J; bases unmatched to any gene: 8. Germline-derived CDR1 and CDR2 are SNHLY and FYNNEI. The CDR3 consists of 14 residues. The CDR3, as DNA: TGTGCCAGCGGGGAGACAGGGGGGCTCTATGGCTACACCTTC. It is translated as CASGETGGLYGYTF.

The V gene is TRBV7-2, the J gene TRBJ2-2, with D hard to call. Looked up from germline, CDR1 is SGHTA and CDR2 is FQGNSA. Between the trimmed V and J ends, which lost 5 bases and 4 bases, there was a span of 5 bases. This CDR3 comprises 12 residues. CDR3 DNA: TGTGCCAGCAGCGTGAGCACCGGGGAGCTGTTTTTT. Translating gives CASSVSTGELFF.

V and J are TRBV10-2 and TRBJ2-1, with D tentatively TRBD1 (5 bases). V lost 3 bases, J lost 7 bases, and 10 bases lay in between. This CDR3 region has 13 residues. CDR1 and CDR2 (germline): WSHSY, SAAADI. DNA for the CDR3: TGCGCCAGCAGTGAAAAAAGGGGTAATGAGCAGTTCTTC. Its protein is CASSEKRGNEQFF.

The J gene is TRBJ1-6, the V gene TRBV28, with 7 nucleotides matching TRBD1. Germline CDR1 MDHEN, CDR2 SYDVKM. The V gene end was trimmed by 4 bases and the J gene end by 8 bases; junction bases not matched to a gene: 11. The CDR3 consists of 16 residues. The CDR3 nucleotides read TGTGCCAGCAGTTCAGGGGGGTCAGTTAGGGATTCACCCCTCCACTTT. Translated: CASSSGGSVRDSPLHF. Looking up the rest from reference TRBV28 and TRBJ1-6 gives the full variable domain: DVKVTQSSRYLVKRTGEKVFLECVQDMDHENMFWYRQDPGLGLRLIYFSYDVKMKEKGDIPEGYSVSREKKERFSLILESASTNQTSMYLCASSSGGSVRDSPLHFGNGTRLTVT.

The chain carries TRBV3-1 (or the pseudogene TRBV3-2) and TRBJ2-1, with 13 bases identical to TRBD2. The J segment lost 9 bases and the V segment lost 4 bases, leaving 3 bases of the junction unmatched. CDR1 is LGHDT and CDR2 is YNNKEL in the germline V gene (reference sequence). The CDR3 runs 14 residues. Here the CDR3 reads CASSRLAGGGEQFF. CDR3 nucleotides: TGTGCCAGCAGCCGACTAGCGGGGGGCGGTGAGCAGTTCTTC.

As for this clone: One end of the junction fails to match germline, which may point to a read error. V is TRBV18 and J is TRBJ1-1; 7 bases are a match to TRBD1. The CDR3 is made up of 15 amino acids. CDR1 KGHSH and CDR2 LQKENI come from the germline V gene. The CDR3 protein is CASSPGQKMNSEAFF. In DNA, the CDR3 is TGTGCCAGCTCCCCGGGACAGAAGATGAACTCTGAAGCTTTCTTT. Full variable domain (missing parts from reference TRBV18 and TRBJ1-1): NAGVMQNPRHLVRRRGQEARLRCSPMKGHSHVYWYRQLPEEGLKFMVYLQKENIIDESGMPKERFSAEFPKEGPSILRIQQVVRGDSAAYFCASSPGQKMNSEAFFGQGTRLTVV.

The rearrangement uses TRBV6-5 and TRBJ1-5; no reliable D call. The V gene lost 7 bases and the J gene lost 5 bases, with 12 bases spanning the gap. Per the germline V gene, CDR1 is MNHEY and CDR2 is SVGAGI. This CDR3 is built from 13 residues. For the CDR3, the DNA is TGTGCCAGCAAGTTCTTCGAGGATCAGCCCCAGCATTTT. Amino acids: CASKFFEDQPQHF.

This clone was seen a single time. The same CDR3 arises from other DNA sequences in this sample as well. The chain is built from TRBV6-5 and TRBJ1-4; tentative D call: TRBD1 (6 bases). The CDR3 extends over 14 amino acids. Trimming took off 6 bases at V and 1 base at J, with 9 bases between the two ends. Germline lookup yields CDR1 MNHEY and CDR2 SVGAGI. The CDR3 nucleotides read TGTGCCAGCAGCCTAGGGGGAACTAATGAAAAACTGTTTTTT. It specifies CASSLGGTNEKLFF.

V and J are TRBV25-1 and TRBJ1-1; D gene unclear. The V end lost 6 bases, the J end lost 2 bases, and 10 bases lay between the germline ends. CDR3 size: 13 residues. The germline V gene encodes CDR1 MGHDK and CDR2 SYGVNS. CDR3 DNA: TGTGCCAGCAGCCTCGGTGGTAACACTGAAGCTTTCTTT. Translated: CASSLGGNTEAFF.

The chain combines TRBV24-1 with TRBJ1-4; TRBD1 is a possible D gene (6 bases). V was pared by 4 bases and J by 8 bases, with 13 bases between. Germline V lookup: CDR1 KGHDR, CDR2 SFDVKD. CDR3 size: 14 residues. The chain's CDR3 is CATSEGGLREKLFF. The CDR3 DNA reads as TGTGCCACCAGTGAGGGGGGGCTGAGAGAAAAACTGTTTTTT.